These 24 T cell receptor beta chains were sequenced from one sample in a study of early T cells in non-severe SARS-CoV-2 infection. MiXCR, applied by TCRdb to the 5' RACE reads, yields one record per CDR3 protein. The repertoire consists of tens of thousands of distinct CDR3 sequences, with 9.5% to 15% occurring once and the leading ten covering more than 0.9%. This material consisted of whole blood, taken at baseline. The receptor set was obtained from an adult who was a healthcare worker with PCR-confirmed SARS-CoV-2 infection or an uninfected control (not recorded which). The donor label of this sample is uncertain.

This clonotype was detected ten times or more. The gene calls are TRBV27 and TRBJ1-5, with no clear D. The CDR3 runs to 18 residues. Germline V gene lookup returns CDR1 MNHEY and CDR2 SMNVEV (reference sequence). V was shortened by 0 bases and J by 0 bases, with 15 bases between the two germline ends. CDR3 in amino acids: CASSLSGPQDYSNQPQHF. CDR3 DNA: TGTGCCAGCAGTTTATCTGGGCCCCAAGATTATAGCAATCAGCCCCAGCATTTT.

This clonotype was seen more than once but under ten times. This sequence joins TRBV29-1 and TRBJ1-2, with a tentative D call TRBD1 (6 bases). The germline CDR1 and CDR2 sequences are SQVTM and ANQGSEA. Trimming removed 4 bases at V and 7 bases at J, with 13 bases between. The CDR3 runs 12 residues. Written as DNA, the CDR3 is TGCAGCGTTGTTGGCAGGGGCGCTGGCTACACCTTC. As protein: CSVVGRGAGYTF.

This clonotype was seen a handful of times. This chain links TRBV18 with TRBJ2-2; D is ambiguous. The CDR3 has 16 amino acids. Germline CDR1 and CDR2: KGHSH and LQKENI. Trimming pared 0 bases from V and 0 bases from J, leaving 8 bases between. As DNA, the CDR3 is TGTGCCAGCTCACCACCGGCCCAGACGAACACCGGGGAGCTGTTTTTT. Protein sequence: CASSPPAQTNTGELFF.

V usage is TRBV9 and J usage is TRBJ1-6; D is ambiguous. CDR3 length: 14 amino acids. Germline CDR1 SGDLS, CDR2 YYNGEE. The V end was cut by 4 bases, the J end by 7 bases, with 12 bases between. CDR3 amino acids: CASSIRTANSPLHF. The CDR3 DNA reads TGTGCCAGCAGCATCCGGACGGCAAATTCACCCCTCCACTTT.

This clonotype was counted between two and nine times. The chain couples TRBV3-1 to TRBJ2-1, with TRBD1 as a possible D gene (6 bases). This CDR3 contains 15 residues. V was pared by 1 base and J by 5 bases, with 12 bases between. Germline lookup yields CDR1 LGHDT and CDR2 YNNKEL (reference sequence). The CDR3 is CASSQGGPHNNEQFF. The CDR3, as DNA: TGTGCCAGCAGCCAAGGGGGGCCCCACAACAATGAGCAGTTCTTC.

CDR3 residues: CASSAGQGRNTEAFF. The CDR3 DNA follows: TGCGCCAGCAGCGCTGGACAGGGGAGGAACACTGAAGCTTTCTTT. The V gene is TRBV5-1, the J gene TRBJ1-1; 9 nucleotides agree with TRBD1. After removal of 4 bases from V and 1 base from J, the junction contained 5 bases not matched to a gene. The CDR3 spans 15 residues. Germline loops: CDR1 SGHRS, CDR2 YFSETQ.

This clonotype was picked up many times. The chain carries TRBV24-1 and TRBJ2-3, with 9 bases aligning to TRBD1. The CDR3 has 18 residues. V was clipped by 4 bases and J by 0 bases; unmatched bases: 10. Germline CDR1 KGHDR, CDR2 SFDVKD. The CDR3 is CATSDSGQGVQSTDTQYF. The CDR3 DNA sequence: TGTGCCACCAGTGACTCGGGACAGGGCGTTCAGAGCACAGATACGCAGTATTTT.

The gene calls are TRBV2 and TRBJ1-4; D not resolved. The CDR3 has 16 residues. Germline V CDR1 and CDR2: SNHLY, FYNNEI. With 6 bases removed from V and 3 bases from J, the gap between germline ends came to 17 bases. CDR3 loop: CASSPGTGSPNEKLFF. CDR3 DNA sequence: TGTGCCAGCAGCCCAGGAACGGGGAGCCCTAATGAAAAACTGTTTTTT.

The J gene is TRBJ2-3, the V gene TRBV12-3 or TRBV12-4, with D possibly being TRBD1 (6 bases). V gave up 5 bases and J gave up 4 bases, with 13 bases separating them. There are 14 residues in the CDR3. DNA of the CDR3: TGTGCCAGCAGTCTTAGGGGACATGCAGATACGCAGTATTTT. Translation gives CASSLRGHADTQYF.

V gene TRBV19 combines with J gene TRBJ2-5, with D unresolved. V shed 2 bases and J shed 5 bases, with 12 bases lying between them. Per the germline V gene, CDR1 is LNHDA and CDR2 is SQIVND (reference sequence). The CDR3 loop spans 14 amino acids. CDR3 DNA: TGTGCCAGTAGTATATCTGGTAGCATGGAGACCCAGTACTTC. Protein: CASSISGSMETQYF. Full variable domain (rest looked up from reference TRBV19 and TRBJ2-5): DGGITQSPKYLFRKEGQNVTLSCEQNLNHDAMYWYRQDPGQGLRLIYYSQIVNDFQKGDIAEGYSVSREKKESFPLTVTSAQKNPTAFYLCASSISGSMETQYFGPGTRLLVL.

In this sample, this clonotype turned up a few times. V gene TRBV5-8 combines with J gene TRBJ2-2, with no clear D. The CDR3 sequence is 17 residues long. Deletions cut 1 base from V and 0 bases from J, with 13 bases between. Germline loops: CDR1 SGHTS, CDR2 YDEGEE. The CDR3 nucleotides are TGTGCCAGCAGCTTGAGCCGGTCTAACGCGAACACCGGGGAGCTGTTTTTT. Protein sequence: CASSLSRSNANTGELFF.

This clonotype has at least ten counts. The chain combines TRBV5-4 with TRBJ2-3; 9 bases line up with TRBD1. CDR3 length equals 15 residues. The V and J ends lost 4 bases and 3 bases, in that order; junction bases with no gene match: 6. Germline CDR1 and CDR2: SGHNT and YYREEE (reference sequence). The CDR3 DNA is TGTGCCAGCAGCCCGCGGACAGGGGCGACAGATACGCAGTATTTT. This sequence encodes CASSPRTGATDTQYF.

The rearrangement links TRBV7-9 to TRBJ2-2, with 8 bases fitting TRBD2. Germline-derived CDR1 and CDR2 are SEHNR and FQNEAQ (reference sequence). The CDR3 has 15 residues. V shed 6 bases and J 6 bases; nucleotides not matched to a gene: 9. The CDR3 DNA sequence: TGTGCCAGCAGAGACCCGGGACTAGGGGCCGGGGAGCTGTTTTTT. Translating it yields CASRDPGLGAGELFF.

This chain links TRBV7-7 with TRBJ2-1; no reliable D call. CDR1 is SSHAT, CDR2 FNYEAQ, per germline (reference sequence). This CDR3 is built from 13 residues. The V end lost 1 base, the J end lost 15 bases, and 16 bases lay between the germline ends. In DNA form, the CDR3 reads TGTGCCAGCAGCTTAGATCTAAAGGCAGCCTTGTTCTTC. Protein: CASSLDLKAALFF.

The genes are TRBV7-9 and TRBJ2-1; D remains unclear. Germline loops: CDR1 SEHNR, CDR2 FQNEAQ (reference sequence). The CDR3 is made up of 11 amino acids. V was shortened by 5 bases and J by 7 bases, with 6 bases between the two germline ends. CDR3 nucleotides: TGTGCCAGCAGCCAAAAGAATGAGCAGTTCTTC. Its translation is CASSQKNEQFF.

This clonotype has more than one count but fewer than ten. The rearrangement uses TRBV7-9 and TRBJ2-2, with 10 bases fitting TRBD2. This CDR3 contains 15 residues. CDR1 and CDR2 (germline): SEHNR, FQNEAQ (reference sequence). V lost 4 bases to trimming and J lost 1 base; unmatched junction nucleotides: 0. CDR3 amino acids: CASSWTSGNTGELFF. For the CDR3, the DNA is TGTGCCAGCAGCTGGACTAGCGGGAACACCGGGGAGCTGTTTTTT.

The J gene is TRBJ2-1, the V gene TRBV12-3 or TRBV12-4; D remains ambiguous. The CDR3 contains 12 residues. V lost 6 bases and J 4 bases, leaving 7 bases between the germline ends. The CDR3 spells CASSSTYNEQFF. The CDR3, as DNA: TGTGCCAGCAGCTCCACGTACAATGAGCAGTTCTTC.

This clonotype was seen at least ten times. The chain combines TRBV7-2 with TRBJ2-3; D remains unclear. V lost 0 bases, J lost 4 bases, and 14 bases lay in between. CDR3 length: 16 amino acids. Germline values: CDR1 SGHTA, CDR2 FQGNSA. CDR3 in amino acids: CASSLASGVFADTQYF. In DNA, the CDR3 is TGTGCCAGCAGCTTAGCATCTGGGGTATTCGCAGATACGCAGTATTTT. Supplemented by reference TRBV7-2 and TRBJ2-3, the full variable domain reads GAGVSQSPSNKVTEKGKDVELRCDPISGHTALYWYRQSLGQGLEFLIYFQGNSAPDKSGLPSDRFSAERTGGSVSTLTIQRTQQEDSAVYLCASSLASGVFADTQYFGPGTRLTVL.

V and J are TRBV2 and TRBJ2-4; weak D call: TRBD2 (5 bases). Trimming removed 6 bases at V and 0 bases at J, with 12 bases between. There are 15 residues in the CDR3. The germline CDR1 and CDR2 sequences are SNHLY and FYNNEI. This CDR3 reads CASSEEVVAKNIQYF. CDR3 bases: TGTGCCAGCAGCGAGGAGGTAGTAGCCAAAAACATTCAGTACTTC. Full variable domain (rest looked up from reference TRBV2 and TRBJ2-4): EPEVTQTPSHQVTQMGQEVILRCVPISNHLYFYWYRQILGQKVEFLVSFYNNEISEKSEIFDDQFSVERPDGSNFTLKIRSTKLEDSAMYFCASSEEVVAKNIQYFGAGTRLSVL.

The sample holds many counts of this clonotype. The chain recombines TRBV3-1 with TRBJ2-5, with D perhaps TRBD1 (6 bases). The V end was cut by 0 bases, the J end by 0 bases, with 17 bases between. The CDR3 has 18 residues. Germline values: CDR1 LGHDT, CDR2 YNNKEL (reference sequence). CDR3 sequence (DNA): TGTGCCAGCAGCCAAGATATTCTTGGGGGCCGAAACCAAGAGACCCAGTACTTC. Its translation is CASSQDILGGRNQETQYF.

V and J are TRBV7-2 and TRBJ2-2, with a weak D call TRBD1 (5 bases). This CDR3 has 14 amino acids. Germline-derived CDR1 and CDR2 are SGHTA and FQGNSA. Trimming cost V 5 bases and J 4 bases, with 11 bases left between them. The chain's CDR3 is CASSPSTVTGELFF. CDR3 coding DNA: TGTGCCAGCAGCCCTTCGACAGTCACCGGGGAGCTGTTTTTT.

The sample holds many counts of this clonotype. This chain uses TRBV4-2 with TRBJ2-5, with 12 bases aligning to TRBD2. CDR3 length equals 15 residues. The germline V gene encodes CDR1 LGHNA and CDR2 YNFKEQ. The V segment lost 1 base and the J segment 5 bases; nucleotides outside the gene matches: 2. DNA for the CDR3: TGTGCCAGCAGCCAAGGACTAGCGGGGGAGGAGACCCAGTACTTC. It encodes CASSQGLAGEETQYF.

The V call is TRBV5-4, the J call TRBJ2-7, with TRBD1 matching 8 bases. After removal of 1 base from V and 5 bases from J, the junction contained 2 bases not matched to a gene. Germline CDR1 reads SGHNT; CDR2 reads YYREEE (reference sequence). The CDR3 totals 13 residues. The CDR3 nucleotides read TGTGCCAGCAGCTTGCAGGGGGCCCACGAGCAGTACGTC. This encodes CASSLQGAHEQYV.

A few counts support this clonotype. CDR3 nucleotide sequence: TGTGCCAGCATCCCACAGGGGGCGAGGGTGGAGACCCAGTACTTC. Its protein product is CASIPQGARVETQYF. The chain uses TRBV6-1 and TRBJ2-5, with 9 bases matching TRBD1. V was pared by 7 bases and J by 5 bases, with 11 bases of the junction left unmatched. The CDR3 covers 15 residues. The germline gives CDR1 MNHNS, CDR2 SASEGT.